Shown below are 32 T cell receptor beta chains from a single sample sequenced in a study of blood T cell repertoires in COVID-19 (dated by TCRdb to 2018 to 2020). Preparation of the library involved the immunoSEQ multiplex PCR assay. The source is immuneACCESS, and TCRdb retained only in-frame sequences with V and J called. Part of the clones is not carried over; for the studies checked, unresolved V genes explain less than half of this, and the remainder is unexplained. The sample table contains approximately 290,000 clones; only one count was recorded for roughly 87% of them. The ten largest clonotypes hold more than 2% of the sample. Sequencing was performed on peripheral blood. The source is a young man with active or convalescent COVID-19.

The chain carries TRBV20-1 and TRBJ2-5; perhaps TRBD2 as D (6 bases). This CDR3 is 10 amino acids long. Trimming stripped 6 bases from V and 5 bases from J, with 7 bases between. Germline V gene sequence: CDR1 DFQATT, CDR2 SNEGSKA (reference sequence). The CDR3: CSAAGETQYF. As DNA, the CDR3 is TGCAGTGCCGCGGGGGAGACCCAGTACTTC.

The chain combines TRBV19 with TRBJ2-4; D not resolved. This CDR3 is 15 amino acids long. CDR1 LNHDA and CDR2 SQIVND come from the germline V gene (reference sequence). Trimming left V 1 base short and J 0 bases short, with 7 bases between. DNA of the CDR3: TGTGCCAGTAGTATAGGCTGGCTAGCCAAAAACATTCAGTACTTC. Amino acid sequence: CASSIGWLAKNIQYF.

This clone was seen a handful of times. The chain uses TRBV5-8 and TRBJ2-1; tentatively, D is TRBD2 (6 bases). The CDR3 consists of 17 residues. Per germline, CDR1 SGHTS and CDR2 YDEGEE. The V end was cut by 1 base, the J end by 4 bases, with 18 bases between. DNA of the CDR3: TGTGCCAGCAGCTTGACGCCGACTAGGGCGGGATACAATGAGCAGTTCTTC. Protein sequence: CASSLTPTRAGYNEQFF.

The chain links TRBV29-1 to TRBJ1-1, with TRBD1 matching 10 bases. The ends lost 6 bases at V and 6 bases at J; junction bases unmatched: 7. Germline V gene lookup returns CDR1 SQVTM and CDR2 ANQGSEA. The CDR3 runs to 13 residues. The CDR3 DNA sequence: TGCAGCGTCCCGACAGGGGGCATTGCTGAAGCTTTCTTT. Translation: CSVPTGGIAEAFF.

This chain's CDR3 is CASSAPGVRSGNTIYF. In DNA, the CDR3 is TGTGCCAGCAGCGCCCCGGGGGTGCGCTCTGGAAACACCATATATTTT. The rearrangement joins TRBV7-2 to TRBJ1-3; a weak D match, TRBD1 (5 bases). V lost 5 bases and J 0 bases, leaving 14 bases between the germline ends. The CDR3 totals 16 residues. CDR1 is SGHTA and CDR2 is FQGNSA in the germline V gene.

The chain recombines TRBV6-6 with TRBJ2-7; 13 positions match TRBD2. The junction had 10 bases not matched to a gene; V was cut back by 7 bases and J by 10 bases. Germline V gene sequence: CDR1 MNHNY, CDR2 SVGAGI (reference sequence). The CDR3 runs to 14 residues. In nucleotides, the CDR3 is TGTGCCAGCACTAATGGACTAGCGGGAGTCTTCCAGTACTTC. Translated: CASTNGLAGVFQYF.

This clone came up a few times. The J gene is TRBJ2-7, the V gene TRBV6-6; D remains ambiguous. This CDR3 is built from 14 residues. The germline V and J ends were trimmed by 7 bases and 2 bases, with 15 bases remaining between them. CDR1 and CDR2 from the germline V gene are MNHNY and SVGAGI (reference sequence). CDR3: CASTSSGRTYEQYF. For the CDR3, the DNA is TGTGCCAGCACCTCGTCAGGCCGCACCTACGAGCAGTACTTC.

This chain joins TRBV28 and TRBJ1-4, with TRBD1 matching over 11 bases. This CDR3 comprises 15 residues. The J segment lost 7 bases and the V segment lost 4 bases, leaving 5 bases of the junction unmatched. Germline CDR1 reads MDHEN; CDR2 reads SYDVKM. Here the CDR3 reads CASSSSGTGGEKLFF. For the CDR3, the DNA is TGTGCCAGCAGTTCTTCCGGGACAGGGGGTGAAAAACTGTTTTTT. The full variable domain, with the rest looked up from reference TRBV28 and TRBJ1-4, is DVKVTQSSRYLVKRTGEKVFLECVQDMDHENMFWYRQDPGLGLRLIYFSYDVKMKEKGDIPEGYSVSREKKERFSLILESASTNQTSMYLCASSSSGTGGEKLFFGSGTQLSVL.

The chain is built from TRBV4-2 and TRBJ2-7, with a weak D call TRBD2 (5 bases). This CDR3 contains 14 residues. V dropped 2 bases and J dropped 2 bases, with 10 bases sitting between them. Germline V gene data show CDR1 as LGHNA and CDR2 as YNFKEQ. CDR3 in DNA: TGTGCCAGCAGCCAACTAGCTAACACCTACGAGCAGTACTTC. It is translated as CASSQLANTYEQYF.

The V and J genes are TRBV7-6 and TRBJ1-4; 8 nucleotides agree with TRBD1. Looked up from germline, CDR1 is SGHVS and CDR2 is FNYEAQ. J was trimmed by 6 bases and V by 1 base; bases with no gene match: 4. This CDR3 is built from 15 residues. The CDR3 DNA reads TGTGCCAGCAGCTTAGGGACAGGGTATTATGAAAAACTGTTTTTT. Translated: CASSLGTGYYEKLFF.

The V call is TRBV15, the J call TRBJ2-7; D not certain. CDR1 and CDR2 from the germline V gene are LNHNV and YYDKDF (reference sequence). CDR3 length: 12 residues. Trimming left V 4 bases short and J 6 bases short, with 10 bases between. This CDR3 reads CATSKRQGEQYF. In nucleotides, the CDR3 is TGTGCCACCAGCAAAAGACAAGGCGAGCAGTACTTC.

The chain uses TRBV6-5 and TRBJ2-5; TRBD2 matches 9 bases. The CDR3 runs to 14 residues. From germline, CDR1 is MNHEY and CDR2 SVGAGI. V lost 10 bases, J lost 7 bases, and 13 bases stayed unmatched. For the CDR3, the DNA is TGTGCCACCAAGGGGCTAGCGGGGCAGGGGACCCAGTACTTC. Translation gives CATKGLAGQGTQYF.

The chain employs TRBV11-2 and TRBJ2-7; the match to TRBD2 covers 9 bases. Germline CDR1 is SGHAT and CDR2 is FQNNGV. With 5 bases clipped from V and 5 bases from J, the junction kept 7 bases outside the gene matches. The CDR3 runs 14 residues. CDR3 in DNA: TGTGCCAGCAGCCTAGCGGGACATAGAGACGAGCAGTACTTC. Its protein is CASSLAGHRDEQYF.

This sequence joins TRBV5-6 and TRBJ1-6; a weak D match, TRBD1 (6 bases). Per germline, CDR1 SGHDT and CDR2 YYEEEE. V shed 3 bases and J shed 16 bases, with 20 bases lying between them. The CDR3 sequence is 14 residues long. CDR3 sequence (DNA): TGTGCCAGCAGCTCCGGGACATCTGAATACCTTCTCCACTTT. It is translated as CASSSGTSEYLLHF.

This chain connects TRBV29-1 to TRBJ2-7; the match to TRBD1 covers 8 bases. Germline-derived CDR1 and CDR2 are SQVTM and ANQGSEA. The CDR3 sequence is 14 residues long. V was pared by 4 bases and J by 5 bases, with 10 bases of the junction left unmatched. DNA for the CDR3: TGCAGCGTTGGTAGACTTGGACAGGGCCACGAGCAGTACTTC. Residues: CSVGRLGQGHEQYF.

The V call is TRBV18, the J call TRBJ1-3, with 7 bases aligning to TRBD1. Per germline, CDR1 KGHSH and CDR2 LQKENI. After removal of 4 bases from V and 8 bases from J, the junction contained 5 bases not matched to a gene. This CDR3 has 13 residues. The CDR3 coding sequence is TGTGCCAGCTCACTACACAGGGGTGACACCATATATTTT. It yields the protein CASSLHRGDTIYF.

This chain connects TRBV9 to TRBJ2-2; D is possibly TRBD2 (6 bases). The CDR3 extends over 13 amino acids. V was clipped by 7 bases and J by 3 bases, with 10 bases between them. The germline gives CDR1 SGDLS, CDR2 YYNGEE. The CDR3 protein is CASARDYTGELFF. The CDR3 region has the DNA TGTGCCAGCGCGCGGGACTACACCGGGGAGCTGTTTTTT. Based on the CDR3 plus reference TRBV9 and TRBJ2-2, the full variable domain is DSGVTQTPKHLITATGQRVTLRCSPRSGDLSVYWYQQSLDQGLQFLIQYYNGEERAKGNILERFSAQQFPDLHSELNLSSLELGDSALYFCASARDYTGELFFGEGSRLTVL.

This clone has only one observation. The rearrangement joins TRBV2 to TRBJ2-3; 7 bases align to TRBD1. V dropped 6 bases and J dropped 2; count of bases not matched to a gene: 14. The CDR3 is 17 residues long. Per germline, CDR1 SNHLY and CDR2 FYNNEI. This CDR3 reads CASRTLGPGGFTDTQYF. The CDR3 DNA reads TGTGCCAGCAGGACGTTGGGCCCAGGGGGTTTCACAGATACGCAGTATTTT.

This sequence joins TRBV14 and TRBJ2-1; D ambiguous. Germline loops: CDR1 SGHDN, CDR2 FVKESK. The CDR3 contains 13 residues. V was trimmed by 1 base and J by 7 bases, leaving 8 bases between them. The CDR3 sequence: CASSQAAGNEQFF. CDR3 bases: TGTGCCAGCAGCCAAGCTGCAGGTAATGAGCAGTTCTTC.

The CDR3 is CASSSPLSETQYF. The CDR3 DNA reads TGTGCCAGCAGTTCCCCTCTTTCGGAGACCCAGTACTTC. The rearrangement joins TRBV7-9 to TRBJ2-5; D uncertain. Germline values: CDR1 SEHNR, CDR2 FQNEAQ (reference sequence). The CDR3 contains 13 residues. V was pared by 6 bases and J by 5 bases, with 13 bases between.

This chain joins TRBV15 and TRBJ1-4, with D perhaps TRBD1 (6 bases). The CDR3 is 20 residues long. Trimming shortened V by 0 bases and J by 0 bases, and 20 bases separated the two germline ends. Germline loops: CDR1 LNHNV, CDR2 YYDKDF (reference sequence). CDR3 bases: TGTGCCACCAGCAGAGAGTCCCTACGCAGGGGAGACGCAACTAATGAAAAACTGTTTTTT. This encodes CATSRESLRRGDATNEKLFF.

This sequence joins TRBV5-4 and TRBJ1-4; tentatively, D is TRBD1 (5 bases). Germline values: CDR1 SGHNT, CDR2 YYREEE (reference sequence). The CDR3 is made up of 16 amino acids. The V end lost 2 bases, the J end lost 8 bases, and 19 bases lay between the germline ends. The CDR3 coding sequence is TGTGCCAGCAGCTTAACTGAGGGAATCGGGGGAGAAAAACTGTTTTTT. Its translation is CASSLTEGIGGEKLFF.

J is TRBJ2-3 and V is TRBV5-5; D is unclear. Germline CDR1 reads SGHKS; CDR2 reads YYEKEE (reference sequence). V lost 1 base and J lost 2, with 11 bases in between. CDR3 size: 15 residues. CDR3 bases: TGTGCCAGCAGCTTGTTTGGTTTAGACACAGATACGCAGTATTTT. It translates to CASSLFGLDTDTQYF. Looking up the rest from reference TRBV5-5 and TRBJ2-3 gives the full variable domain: DAGVTQSPTHLIKTRGQQVTLRCSPISGHKSVSWYQQVLGQGPQFIFQYYEKEERGRGNFPDRFSARQFPNYSSELNVNALLLGDSALYLCASSLFGLDTDTQYFGPGTRLTVL.

This chain's CDR3 is CASSDPGEKQYF. The CDR3 nucleotides read TGTGCCAGCAGTGACCCCGGGGAGAAGCAGTACTTC. J is TRBJ2-7 and V is TRBV6-2 or TRBV6-3, with D maybe TRBD2 (5 bases). The germline V gene has CDR1 MNHEY and CDR2 SVGEGT. The CDR3 sequence is 12 residues long. V lost 5 bases to trimming and J lost 8 bases, with 13 bases between them.

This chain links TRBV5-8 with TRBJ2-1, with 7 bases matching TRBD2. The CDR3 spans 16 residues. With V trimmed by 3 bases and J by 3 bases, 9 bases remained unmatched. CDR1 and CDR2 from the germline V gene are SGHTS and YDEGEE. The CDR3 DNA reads TGTGCCAGCAGCTCGGAGACTAGCTCGGTCTACAATGAGCAGTTCTTC. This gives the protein CASSSETSSVYNEQFF.

CDR3 DNA: TGTGCCAGCAGCCAGAGGGAACTAGCGGCGTACGAGCAGTACTTC. This codes for CASSQRELAAYEQYF. V and J are TRBV3-1 (or the pseudogene TRBV3-2) and TRBJ2-7; 8 bases agree with TRBD2. CDR1 and CDR2 from the germline V gene are LGHDT and YNNKEL (reference sequence). V shed 3 bases, J shed 4 bases, and the junction held 8 bases outside the gene matches. This CDR3 region has 15 residues.

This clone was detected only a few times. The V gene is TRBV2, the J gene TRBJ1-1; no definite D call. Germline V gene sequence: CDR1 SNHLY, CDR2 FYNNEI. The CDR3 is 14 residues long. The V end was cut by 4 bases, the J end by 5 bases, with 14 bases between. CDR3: CASSVIETGTEAFF. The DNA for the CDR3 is TGTGCCAGCAGTGTGATAGAGACGGGGACTGAAGCTTTCTTT.

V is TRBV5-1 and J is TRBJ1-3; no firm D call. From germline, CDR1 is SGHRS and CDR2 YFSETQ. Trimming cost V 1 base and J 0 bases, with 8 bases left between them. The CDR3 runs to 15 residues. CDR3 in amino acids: CASSLYSGSGNTIYF. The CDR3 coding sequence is TGCGCCAGCAGCTTGTACAGCGGCTCTGGAAACACCATATATTTT.

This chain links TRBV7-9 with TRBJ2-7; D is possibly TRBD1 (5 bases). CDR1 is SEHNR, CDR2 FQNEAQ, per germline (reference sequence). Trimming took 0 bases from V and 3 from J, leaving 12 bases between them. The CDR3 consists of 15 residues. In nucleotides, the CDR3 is TGTGCCAGCAGCTTAGCGGGGCAGCCTCTCTACGAGCAGTACTTC. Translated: CASSLAGQPLYEQYF.

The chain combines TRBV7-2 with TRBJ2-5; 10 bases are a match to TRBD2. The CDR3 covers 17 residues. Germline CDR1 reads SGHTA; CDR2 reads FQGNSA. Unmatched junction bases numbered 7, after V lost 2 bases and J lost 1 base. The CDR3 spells CASSLRLAGRVQETQYF. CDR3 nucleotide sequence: TGTGCCAGCAGCTTAAGACTAGCGGGTCGCGTCCAAGAGACCCAGTACTTC.

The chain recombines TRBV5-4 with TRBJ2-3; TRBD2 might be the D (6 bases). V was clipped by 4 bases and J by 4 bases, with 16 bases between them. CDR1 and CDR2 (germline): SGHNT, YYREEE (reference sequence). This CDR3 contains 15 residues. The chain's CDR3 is CASSVRETSSDTQYF. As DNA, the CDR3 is TGTGCCAGCAGCGTAAGGGAGACTAGTTCAGATACGCAGTATTTT.

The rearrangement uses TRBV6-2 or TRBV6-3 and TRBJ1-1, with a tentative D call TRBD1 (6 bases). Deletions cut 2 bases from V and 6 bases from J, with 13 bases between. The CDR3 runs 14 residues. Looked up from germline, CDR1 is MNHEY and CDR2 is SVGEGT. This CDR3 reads CASSYAGTGSEAFF. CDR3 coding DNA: TGTGCCAGCAGTTACGCGGGTACAGGGTCTGAAGCTTTCTTT.